Included here is one T cell receptor (beta chain) sequence, with context. The data derive from a study of blood T cell repertoires in COVID-19. V dropped 1 base and J dropped 5 bases, with 12 bases sitting between them. The CDR3 has 15 amino acids. Germline V gene lookup returns CDR1 PRHDT and CDR2 FYEKMQ (reference sequence). Methods used by the authors: Estimates of nucleated cell counts were drawn from the amplification of reference gene primers. The repertoire was sequenced with immunoSEQ multiplex PCR; TCRdb's copy has only in-frame clones and lacks some. From that table come the V and J calls and clone size; the DNA was used to work out D and trimming. The sample comprises about 250,000 clones, around 88% of which are singletons, and roughly 6% rests with the top ten.

This TCR came from a woman aged 30 to 39 with COVID-19, enrolled during active disease. The rearrangement uses TRBV13 and TRBJ2-1, with unresolved D. The specimen was peripheral blood. DNA for the CDR3: TGTGCCAGCAGCTTAGAACAGAAACTCAACAATGAGCAGTTCTTC. The encoded protein is CASSLEQKLNNEQFF. Filled out from reference TRBV13 and TRBJ2-1, the complete variable domain reads AAGVIQSPRHLIKEKRETATLKCYPIPRHDTVYWYQQGPGQDPQFLISFYEKMQSDKGSIPDRFSAQQFSDYHSELNMSSLELGDSALYFCASSLEQKLNNEQFFGPGTRLTVL.